What follows are 18 T cell receptor delta chains derived from one specimen sequenced in a study of gamma-delta chains in newborns, infants, children. TCRdb reprocessed the reads using CATT. In the table there are over 6,500 delta-chain clones, 2.1% of which are singletons. Sequencing was carried out using blood. The receptors stem from a child who was a newborn, infant or young child, either healthy, febrile or measles-vaccinated (not recorded which).

With regard to this clone: Sequence at one end of the junction differs from germline and may be a read error. This chain joins TRDV2 and TRDJ2; 9 nucleotides line up with TRDD3. Looked up from germline, CDR1 is GEAIGNYY and CDR2 is EKD. The CDR3 runs to 19 residues. The CDR3 DNA reads TGTGCCTGTGACACTCTGAGTACTAGGGGATACGCTTTGACGGCACAACTCTTCTTT. This codes for CACDTLSTRGYALTAQLFF.

Note on this clone: The protein TCRdb gives is from a much larger clone and does not agree with this DNA's translation at residue 5, likely a read error; the protein shown here comes from the DNA. The chain has TRDV2 and TRDJ1, with TRDD3 identical over 7 bases. Germline CDR1 GEAIGNYY, CDR2 EKD. J lost 0 bases, V lost 3 bases, and 12 bases had no gene match. The CDR3 consists of 17 residues. CDR3 DNA: TGTGCCTGTGACGCCGTAGGATACGGGTCCTACACCGATAAACTCATCTTT. Translation: CACDAVGYGSYTDKLIF.

Points on this clone: The TCRdb protein comes from a much larger clone and disagrees with this DNA's translation at residue 16, likely due to a read error; the protein given here is derived from the DNA. V usage is TRDV2 and J usage is TRDJ3, with 11 bases that match TRDD3. CDR1 is GEAIGNYY, CDR2 EKD, per germline. The CDR3 spans 18 residues. The CDR3 sequence: CACDTGGYGAWDTRQTFF. CDR3 DNA: TGTGCCTGTGACACTGGGGGATACGGGGCCTGGGACACCCGACAGACGTTTTTC.

This clone was seen a handful of times. A much more abundant neighbour one base away suggests this may be a read error. This same CDR3 is encoded by further DNA sequences in the sample. The genes are TRAV29/DV5 and TRDJ1; TRDD3 matches 11 bases. Germline assignment: CDR1 NSMFDY and CDR2 ISSIKDK. CDR3 length: 17 residues. CDR3 residues: CAASELGDTLYTDKLIF. DNA for the CDR3: TGTGCAGCAAGCGAGCTGGGGGATACTCTGTACACCGATAAACTCATCTTC.

This clone has just a few counts. The mismatch at residue 11 between this DNA's translation and the TCRdb protein of a much larger clone likely reflects a read error; the protein shown is translated from the DNA. V is TRDV2 and J is TRDJ2; 12 bases agree with TRDD3. CDR3 length: 16 residues. The germline V gene has CDR1 GEAIGNYY and CDR2 EKD. CDR3 amino acids: CACDVLGDTLAAQLFF. The CDR3 DNA follows: TGTGCCTGTGACGTACTGGGGGATACTTTGGCAGCACAACTCTTCTTT.

As regards this clone: For this DNA, TCRdb reports the protein of a much larger clone, which diverges at residue 11, most likely from a read error; the protein presented here is translated directly from the DNA. The identical CDR3 is also encoded by other nucleotide sequences in the sample. The rearrangement links TRDV2 to TRDJ3; D is perhaps TRDD3 (5 bases). The V gene's germline CDR1 is GEAIGNYY and CDR2 EKD. The CDR3 consists of 18 residues. CDR3 nucleotides: TGTGCCTGTGACACCTGGGGTCTTAGCTCCCGGGACACCCGACAGATGTTTTTC. This sequence encodes CACDTWGLSSRDTRQMFF.

This clone was detected only a few times. The TCRdb protein comes from a much larger clone and disagrees with this DNA's translation at residue 7, likely due to a read error; the protein given here is derived from the DNA. J is TRDJ3 and V is TRDV2, with no clear D. This CDR3 is built from 18 residues. The V and J ends lost 1 base and 0 bases respectively, with 12 bases between them. Germline lookup yields CDR1 GEAIGNYY and CDR2 EKD. CDR3 region: CACDTGHGSSWDTRQMFF. CDR3 coding DNA: TGTGCCTGTGACACGGGACACGGGAGCTCCTGGGACACCCGACAGATGTTTTTC.

This clone appeared a few times. A far larger clone differs by one base, so this is likely a read error. Different DNA sequences within this sample yield the same CDR3. The chain is built from TRDV2 and TRDJ3; TRDD3 might be the D (6 bases). Germline V CDR1 and CDR2: GEAIGNYY, EKD. V was trimmed by 1 base and J by 0 bases, leaving 15 bases between them. The CDR3 is 19 amino acids. CDR3 bases: TGTGCCTGTGACACGGCGTACTGGGCAAGCTCCTGGGACACCCGACAGATGTTTTTC. Protein product: CACDTAYWASSWDTRQMFF.

Note on this clone: At residue 14, TCRdb's protein is not the same as the translated DNA, so the protein here was read from the DNA. This rearrangement joins TRDV1 to TRDJ3, with a possible D match to TRDD3 (5 bases). The CDR3 spans 16 residues. CDR1 TSWWSYY and CDR2 QGS come from the germline V gene. This CDR3 reads CALGERGSWDTRQVFF. DNA for the CDR3: TGTGCTCTTGGGGAACGGGGCTCCTGGGACACCCGACAGGTGTTTTTC.

The chain employs TRDV2 and TRDJ3; the D is unclear. CDR3 length: 20 residues. Trimming took off 5 bases at V and 0 bases at J, with 22 bases between the two ends. The germline CDR1 and CDR2 sequences are GEAIGNYY and EKD. CDR3 region: CACGTLLWAKVSWDTRQMFF. The CDR3 DNA sequence: TGTGCCTGTGGCACATTACTGTGGGCTAAGGTCTCCTGGGACACCCGACAGATGTTTTTC.

To note about this clone: Different DNA sequences within this sample yield the same CDR3. This rearrangement joins TRDV2 to TRDJ1; 11 bases match TRDD3. The CDR3 loop spans 15 amino acids. The V gene end was trimmed by 2 bases and the J gene end by 4 bases; junction bases not matched to a gene: 5. Germline loops: CDR1 GEAIGNYY, CDR2 EKD. CDR3 amino acids: CACDILGDKGDKLIF. The CDR3 coding sequence is TGTGCCTGTGACATACTGGGGGATAAGGGCGATAAACTCATCTTT.

This clone came up a few times. The mismatch at residue 9 between this DNA's translation and the TCRdb protein of a much larger clone likely reflects a read error; the protein shown is translated from the DNA. The V call is TRDV2, the J call TRDJ3; 10 nucleotides line up with TRDD3. This CDR3 contains 18 residues. CDR1 is GEAIGNYY, CDR2 EKD, per germline. J was trimmed by 2 bases and V by 3 bases; bases with no gene match: 6. The CDR3 here is CACDVLGDATWDTRQMFF. The CDR3 nucleotides are TGTGCCTGTGACGTACTGGGGGATGCCACCTGGGACACCCGACAGATGTTTTTC.

About this clone itself: The protein that TCRdb holds for this DNA derives from a much larger clone and differs from the translated DNA at residue 3, which likely indicates a read error; the protein shown here is translated from the DNA. The chain is built from TRDV2 and TRDJ2; 10 bases agree with TRDD3. This CDR3 contains 18 residues. Germline V lookup: CDR1 GEAIGNYY, CDR2 EKD. The CDR3 loop reads CARDSVLGDPALTAQLFF. CDR3 in DNA: TGTGCCCGTGACTCAGTACTGGGGGATCCCGCTTTGACAGCACAACTCTTCTTT.

As regards this clone: A single base separates this from a much larger clone, so it may be a read error. Other nucleotide sequences in the sample specify the same CDR3. The chain links TRDV2 to TRDJ2, with unresolved D. This CDR3 has 16 amino acids. V lost 3 bases to trimming and J lost 2 bases, with 15 bases between them. The germline V gene encodes CDR1 GEAIGNYY and CDR2 EKD. The CDR3 coding sequence is TGTGCCTGTGACCCAGTACAGAGTTCCTTGACAGCACAACTCTTCTTT. It yields the protein CACDPVQSSLTAQLFF.

This clone is labeled as medium-sized. In the same sample, other DNA sequences code for this CDR3. The chain employs TRDV2 and TRDJ1, with 13 bases lining up with TRDD3. This CDR3 region has 18 residues. With 0 bases clipped from V and 5 bases from J, the junction kept 11 bases outside the gene matches. Germline V gene sequence: CDR1 GEAIGNYY, CDR2 EKD. CDR3: CACDTGNTGGYAADKLIF. CDR3 in DNA: TGTGCCTGTGACACCGGAAACACTGGGGGATACGCAGCGGATAAACTCATCTTT.

About this clone itself: The mismatch at residue 10 between this DNA's translation and the TCRdb protein of a much larger clone likely reflects a read error; the protein shown is translated from the DNA. This chain connects TRDV2 to TRDJ3, with 9 bases identical to TRDD3. V was pared by 0 bases and J by 2 bases, with 4 bases of the junction left unmatched. Germline values: CDR1 GEAIGNYY, CDR2 EKD. The CDR3 covers 18 residues. For the CDR3, the DNA is TGTGCCTGTGACACCGGGGATACGTTCACCTGGGACACCCGACAGATGTTTTTC. Amino acid sequence: CACDTGDTFTWDTRQMFF.

Points on this clone: TCRdb's entry gives the protein of a much larger clone, which mismatches this DNA's translation at residue 6, likely from a read error; the protein reported here is translated from the DNA. The same CDR3 is also encoded by other DNA sequences in this sample. The CDR3 sequence is CACDSAGGYSWDTRQMFF. The CDR3 region has the DNA TGTGCCTGTGACAGTGCTGGGGGATACTCCTGGGACACCCGACAGATGTTCTTC. V and J are TRDV2 and TRDJ3; the match to TRDD3 covers 11 bases. CDR3 length equals 18 residues. Germline V gene data show CDR1 as GEAIGNYY and CDR2 as EKD.

By share of the sample, this clone is medium-sized. The chain has TRDV2 and TRDJ3; perhaps TRDD3 as D (5 bases). The ends were cut back, 0 bases at V and 0 bases at J, with 11 bases in the middle. The germline V gene encodes CDR1 GEAIGNYY and CDR2 EKD. The CDR3 length is 18 residues. CDR3 loop: CACDTVGTSSWDTRQMFF. CDR3 sequence (DNA): TGTGCCTGTGACACCGTGGGGACCAGCTCCTGGGACACCCGACAGATGTTTTTC.